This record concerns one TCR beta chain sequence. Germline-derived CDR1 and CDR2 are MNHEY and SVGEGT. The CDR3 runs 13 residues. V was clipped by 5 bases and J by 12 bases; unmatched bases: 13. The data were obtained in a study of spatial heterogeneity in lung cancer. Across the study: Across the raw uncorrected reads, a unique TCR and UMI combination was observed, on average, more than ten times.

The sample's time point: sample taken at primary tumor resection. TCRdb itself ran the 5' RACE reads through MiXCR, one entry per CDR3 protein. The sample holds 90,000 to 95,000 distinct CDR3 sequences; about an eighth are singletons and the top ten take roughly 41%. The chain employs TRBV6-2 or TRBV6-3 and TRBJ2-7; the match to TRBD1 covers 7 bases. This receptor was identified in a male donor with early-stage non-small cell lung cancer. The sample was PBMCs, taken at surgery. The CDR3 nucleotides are TGTGCCAGCAGTGACCACAACAGGGGCCCTTGGTACTTC. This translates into CASSDHNRGPWYF.